This TCR beta chain comes out of a study of blood T cell repertoires in COVID-19. Only in-frame clones appear in the TCRdb table, and some are missing; sequencing was by immunoSEQ multiplex PCR. The table has 120,000 or so clones, approximately 87% seen once; the top ten hold under 4%. With 0 bases removed from V and 1 base from J, the gap between germline ends came to 7 bases. The germline CDR1 and CDR2 sequences are SEHNR and FQNEAQ (reference sequence). The CDR3 consists of 14 residues. Source material: peripheral blood. J is TRBJ2-7 and V is TRBV7-9; D is possibly TRBD2 (5 bases). The source is a man in his fifties or sixties with acute or convalescent COVID-19. CDR3 amino acids: CASSLATGSYEQYF. In DNA form, the CDR3 reads TGTGCCAGCAGCTTAGCGACGGGATCCTACGAGCAGTACTTC.